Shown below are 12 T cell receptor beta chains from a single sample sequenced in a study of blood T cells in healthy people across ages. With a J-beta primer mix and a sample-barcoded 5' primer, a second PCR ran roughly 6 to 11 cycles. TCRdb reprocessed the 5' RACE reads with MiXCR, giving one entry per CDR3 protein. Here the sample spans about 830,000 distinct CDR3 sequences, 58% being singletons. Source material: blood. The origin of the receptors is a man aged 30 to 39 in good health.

CDR3 amino acids: CAISPENEQFF. In nucleotides, the CDR3 is TGTGCCATCAGTCCTGAGAATGAGCAGTTCTTC. The genes are TRBV10-3 and TRBJ2-1; no definite D call. V lost 5 bases, J lost 7 bases, and 6 bases lay in between. The CDR3 spans 11 residues. Looked up from germline, CDR1 is ENHRY and CDR2 is SYGVKD.

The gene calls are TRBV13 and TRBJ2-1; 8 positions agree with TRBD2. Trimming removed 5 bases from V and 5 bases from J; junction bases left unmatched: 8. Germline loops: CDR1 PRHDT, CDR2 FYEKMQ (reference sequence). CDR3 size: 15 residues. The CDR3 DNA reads TGTGCCAGCAGCCCATGGGCGCGGGAGGACAATGAGCAGTTCTTC. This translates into CASSPWAREDNEQFF.

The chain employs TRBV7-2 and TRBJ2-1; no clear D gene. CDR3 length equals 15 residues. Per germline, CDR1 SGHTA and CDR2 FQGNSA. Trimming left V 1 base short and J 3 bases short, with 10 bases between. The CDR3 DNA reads TGTGCCAGCAGCTTAGATGCCCAAATCTACAATGAGCAGTTCTTC. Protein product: CASSLDAQIYNEQFF.

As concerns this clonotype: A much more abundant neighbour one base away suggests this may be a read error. The CDR3 DNA reads TGTGCCAGCAGCGACCGGCGAACAGATACGCAGTATTTT. Translation gives CASSDRRTDTQYF. V usage is TRBV7-2 and J usage is TRBJ2-3; D not resolved. This CDR3 spans 13 amino acids. Trimming removed 5 bases from V and 3 bases from J, with 9 bases in between. The germline V gene has CDR1 SGHTA and CDR2 FQGNSA.

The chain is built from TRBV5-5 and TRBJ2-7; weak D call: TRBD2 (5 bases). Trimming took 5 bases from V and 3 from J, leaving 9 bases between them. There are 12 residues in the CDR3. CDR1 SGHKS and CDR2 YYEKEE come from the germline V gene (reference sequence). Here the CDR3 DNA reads TGTGCCAGCAGGACTACCGACTACGAGCAGTACTTC. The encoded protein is CASRTTDYEQYF.

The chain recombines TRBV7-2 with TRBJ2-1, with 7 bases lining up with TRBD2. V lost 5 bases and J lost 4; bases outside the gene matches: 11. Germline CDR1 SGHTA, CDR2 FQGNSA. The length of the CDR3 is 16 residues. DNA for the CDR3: TGTGCCAGCAGCACACCGGGACTACGAACTTACAATGAGCAGTTCTTC. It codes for CASSTPGLRTYNEQFF.

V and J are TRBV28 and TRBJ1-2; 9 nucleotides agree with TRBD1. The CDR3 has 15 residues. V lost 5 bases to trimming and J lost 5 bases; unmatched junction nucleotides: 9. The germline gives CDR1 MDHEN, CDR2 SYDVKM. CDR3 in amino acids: CASSTWTGAQYGYTF. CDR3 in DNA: TGTGCCAGCAGTACTTGGACAGGGGCGCAATATGGCTACACCTTC.

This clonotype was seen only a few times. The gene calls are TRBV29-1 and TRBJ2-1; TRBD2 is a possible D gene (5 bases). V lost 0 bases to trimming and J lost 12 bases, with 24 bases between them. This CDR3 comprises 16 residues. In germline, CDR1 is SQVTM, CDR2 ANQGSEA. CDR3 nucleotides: TGCAGCGTTGAAGATCCGTACAGCTCCTACAATGAGGGGCAGTTCTTC. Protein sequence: CSVEDPYSSYNEGQFF.

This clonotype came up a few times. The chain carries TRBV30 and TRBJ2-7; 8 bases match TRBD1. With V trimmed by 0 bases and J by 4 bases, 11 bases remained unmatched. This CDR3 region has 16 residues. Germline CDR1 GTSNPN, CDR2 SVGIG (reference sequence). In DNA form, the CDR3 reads TGTGCCTGGAGTGTACTTGACGGACAGGGTGGTTACGAGCAGTACTTC. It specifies CAWSVLDGQGGYEQYF. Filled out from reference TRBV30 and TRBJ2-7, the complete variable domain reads SQTIHQWPATLVQPVGSPLSLECTVEGTSNPNLYWYRQAAGRGLQLLFYSVGIGQISSEVPQNLSASRPQDRQFILSSKKLLLSDSGFYLCAWSVLDGQGGYEQYFGPGTRLTVT.

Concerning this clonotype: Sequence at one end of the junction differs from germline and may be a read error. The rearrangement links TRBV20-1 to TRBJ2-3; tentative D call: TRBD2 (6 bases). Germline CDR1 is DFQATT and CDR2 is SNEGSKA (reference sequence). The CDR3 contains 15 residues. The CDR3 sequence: CSARGQNTSTDTRYF. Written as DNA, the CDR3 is TGCAGTGCTAGAGGACAAAATACTAGCACAGATACGCGGTATTTT.

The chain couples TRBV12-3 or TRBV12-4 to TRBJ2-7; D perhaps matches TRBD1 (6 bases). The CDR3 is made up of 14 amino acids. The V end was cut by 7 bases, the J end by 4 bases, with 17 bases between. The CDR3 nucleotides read TGTGCCAGCACTTCGGACAGCTGGGGGTACGAGCAGTACTTC. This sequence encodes CASTSDSWGYEQYF.

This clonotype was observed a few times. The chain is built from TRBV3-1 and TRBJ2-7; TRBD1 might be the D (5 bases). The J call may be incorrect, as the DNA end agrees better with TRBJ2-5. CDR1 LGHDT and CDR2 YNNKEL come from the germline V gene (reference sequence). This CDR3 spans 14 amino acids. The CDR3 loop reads CASSQDVRGETQYF. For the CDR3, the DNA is TGTGCCAGCAGCCAAGATGTTAGGGGAGAGACCCAGTACTTC.